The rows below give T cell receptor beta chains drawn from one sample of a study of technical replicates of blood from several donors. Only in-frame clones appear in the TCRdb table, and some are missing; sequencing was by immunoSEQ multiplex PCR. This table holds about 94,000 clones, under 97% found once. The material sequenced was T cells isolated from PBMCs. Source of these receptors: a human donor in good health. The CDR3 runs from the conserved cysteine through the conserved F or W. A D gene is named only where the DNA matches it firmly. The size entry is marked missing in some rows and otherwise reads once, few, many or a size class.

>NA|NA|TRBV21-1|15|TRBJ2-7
TGTGCCAGCAGGAGGACACAGGGTAGGGGCTACGAGCAGTACTTC
CASRRTQGRGYEQYF
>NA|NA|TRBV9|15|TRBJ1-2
TGTGCCAGCAGCCGGGACGGACAGTCTAACTATGGCTACACCTTC
CASSRDGQSNYGYTF
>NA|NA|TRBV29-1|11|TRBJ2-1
TGCAGCGTTGCGAGGTCGGGTGAGCAGTTCTTC
CSVARSGEQFF
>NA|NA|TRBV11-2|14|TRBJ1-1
TGTGCCAGCAGCCCGAGGGCTATGAACACTGAAGCTTTCTTT
CASSPRAMNTEAFF
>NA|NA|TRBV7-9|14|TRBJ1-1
TGTGCCAGCGCCCTACAGGTCCAGAACACTGAAGCTTTCTTT
CASALQVQNTEAFF
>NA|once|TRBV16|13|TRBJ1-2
TGTGCCAGCAGCCAAGTGACAACTTATGGCTACACCTTC
CASSQVTTYGYTF
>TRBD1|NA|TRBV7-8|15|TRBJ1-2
TGTGCCAGCAGCTCCCGGGACAGGGCCAACTATGGCTACACCTTC
CASSSRDRANYGYTF
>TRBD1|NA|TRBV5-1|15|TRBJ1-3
TGCGCCAGCAGCCCGACAGGGATTGGGGGAAACACCATATATTTT
CASSPTGIGGNTIYF
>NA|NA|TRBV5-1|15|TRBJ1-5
TGCGCCAGCAGCCCGGAGACAGGTAGCAATCAGCCCCAGCATTTT
CASSPETGSNQPQHF
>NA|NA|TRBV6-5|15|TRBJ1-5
TGTGCCAGCAGTTATACAGGGTCTCCTAATCAGCCCCAGCATTTT
CASSYTGSPNQPQHF
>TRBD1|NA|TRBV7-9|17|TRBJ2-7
TGTGCCAGCAGCCACGGGACAGGTCTCAGGAGCTCCTACGAGCAGTACTTC
CASSHGTGLRSSYEQYF
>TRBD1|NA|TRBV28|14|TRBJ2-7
TGTGCCAGCAGACCGGACAGGGGCATCCACGAGCAGTACTTC
CASRPDRGIHEQYF
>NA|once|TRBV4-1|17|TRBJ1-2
TGCGCCAGCAGCCAAGAACCCCTTGCGGGATTAAAGTATGGCTACACCTTC
CASSQEPLAGLKYGYTF
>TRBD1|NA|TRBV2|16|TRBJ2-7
TGTGCCAGCAGGGACAGGAGGTCGTCAATCCCGTACGAGCAGTACTTC
CASRDRRSSIPYEQYF
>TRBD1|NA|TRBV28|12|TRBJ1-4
TGTGCCAGCAGTTTAGACAGGGAGAAACTGTTTTTT
CASSLDREKLFF
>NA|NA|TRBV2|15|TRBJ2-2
TGTGCCAGCACCAAGACCGGGATCCCCACCGGGGAGCTGTTTTTT
CASTKTGIPTGELFF
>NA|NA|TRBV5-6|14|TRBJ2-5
TGTGCCAGCAGTCCGGGGGGCTACCAAGAGACCCAGTACTTC
CASSPGGYQETQYF
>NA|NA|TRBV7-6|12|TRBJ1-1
TGTGCCAGCAGCGCCCGCCGGGGAGAAGCTTTCTTT
CASSARRGEAFF
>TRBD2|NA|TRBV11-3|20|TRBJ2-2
TGTGCCAGCAGCCCAGGGTGGGGGCGCCCGGGACTAGTTGGAACCGGGGAGCTGTTTTTT
CASSPGWGRPGLVGTGELFF
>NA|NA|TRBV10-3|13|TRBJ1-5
TGTGCCATCAGTGTCTCGGTGGATCAGCCCCAGCATTTT
CAISVSVDQPQHF
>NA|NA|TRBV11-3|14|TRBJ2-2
TGTGCCAGCAGCTCCACGGGAATCCCCGGGGAGCTGTTTTTT
CASSSTGIPGELFF
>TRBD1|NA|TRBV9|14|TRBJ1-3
TGTGCCAGCAGCGTGGGGACAGGAGCGAACACCATATATTTT
CASSVGTGANTIYF
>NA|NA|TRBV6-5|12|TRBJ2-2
TGTGCCAGCAGGACTGTCACTGGGGAGCTGTTTTTT
CASRTVTGELFF
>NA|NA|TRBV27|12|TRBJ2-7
TGTGCCAGCTCGCTCGGGGGTTATGAGCAGTACTTC
CASSLGGYEQYF
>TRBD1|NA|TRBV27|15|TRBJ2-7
TGTGCCAGCAGTTTATCCCCCAGGGGGTTCGGTGAGCAGTACTTC
CASSLSPRGFGEQYF
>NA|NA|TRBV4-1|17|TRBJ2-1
TGCGCCAGCAGCCAAGTTCGGCTGACTCGGTCCTACAATGAGCAGTTCTTC
CASSQVRLTRSYNEQFF
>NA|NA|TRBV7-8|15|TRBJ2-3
TGTGCCAGCAGCCTAACGGGACACCGAACAGATACGCAGTATTTT
CASSLTGHRTDTQYF
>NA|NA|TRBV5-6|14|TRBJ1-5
TGTGCCAGCAGACTAGGGTGGACGGATGGGCCCCAGCATTTT
CASRLGWTDGPQHF
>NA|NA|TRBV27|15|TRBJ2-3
TGTGCCAGCAGGCAGGGTGGGGGGGCGACAGATACGCAGTATTTT
CASRQGGGATDTQYF
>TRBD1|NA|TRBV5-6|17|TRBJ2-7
TGTGCCAGCAGCCACCGGGACAGGGCTTCCGGAGTCGACGAGCAGTACTTC
CASSHRDRASGVDEQYF
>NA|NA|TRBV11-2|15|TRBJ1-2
TGTGCCAGCAGCGTTAGGGACATTGCTAACTATGGCTACACCTTC
CASSVRDIANYGYTF
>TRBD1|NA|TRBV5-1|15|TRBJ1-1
TGCGCCAGCAGCTTAAGAAGACAGGGGGCTAGAGAAGCTTTCTTT
CASSLRRQGAREAFF
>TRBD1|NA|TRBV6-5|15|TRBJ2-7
TGTGCCAGCAGTTACTCGATTGCAGGGGGTAGCGAGCAGTACTTC
CASSYSIAGGSEQYF
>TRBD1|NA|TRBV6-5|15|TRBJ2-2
TGTGCCAGCAGTTACACGGGACAGCTCGCCGGGGAGCTGTTTTTT
CASSYTGQLAGELFF
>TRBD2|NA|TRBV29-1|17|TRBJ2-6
TGCAGCGTTGAAGGACTAGCGGCCGACTCTGGGGCCAACGTCCTGACTTTC
CSVEGLAADSGANVLTF
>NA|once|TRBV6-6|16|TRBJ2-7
TGTGCCAGCAGTTACTCCGGACTCCTAAGCTCCTACGAGCAGTACTTC
CASSYSGLLSSYEQYF
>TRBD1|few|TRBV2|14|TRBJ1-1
TGTGCCAGGGACGACAGGGGGAGGAACACTGAAGCTTTCTTT
CARDDRGRNTEAFF
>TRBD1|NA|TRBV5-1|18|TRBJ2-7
TGCGCCAGCGCTACCCGAGGGGGGACAGGGGGCGCGAGTTACGAGCAGTACTTC
CASATRGGTGGASYEQYF
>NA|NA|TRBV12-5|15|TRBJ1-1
TGTGCTAGTGGTTTGGTAGGAGGGTTGGGTGCTGAAGCTTTCTTT
CASGLVGGLGAEAFF
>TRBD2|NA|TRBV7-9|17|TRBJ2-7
TGTGCCAGCAGCTTAGCGGAGTGGGCTAGCGGGAGCTACGAGCAGTACTTC
CASSLAEWASGSYEQYF
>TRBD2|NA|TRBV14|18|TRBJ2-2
TGTGCCAGCAGCCAAGATAGCGCTAGCGGGAGGAACACCGGGGAGCTGTTTTTT
CASSQDSASGRNTGELFF
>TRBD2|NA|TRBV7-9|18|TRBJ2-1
TGTGCCAGCAGCTTAGCCGACGACCCAAGCGGGAGGTCAAATGAGCAGTTCTTC
CASSLADDPSGRSNEQFF
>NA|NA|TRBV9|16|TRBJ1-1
TGTGCCAGCAGCGTCGGGAGTGGCGCCGCGAACACTGAAGCTTTCTTT
CASSVGSGAANTEAFF
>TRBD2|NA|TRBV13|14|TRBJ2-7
TGTGCCAGCAGCTCCGGACTAGAAGTCTACGAGCAGTACTTC
CASSSGLEVYEQYF
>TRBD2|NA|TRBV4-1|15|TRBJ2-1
TGCGCCAGCAGCCAATCGGTAGCGGGAACGGATGAGCAGTTCTTC
CASSQSVAGTDEQFF
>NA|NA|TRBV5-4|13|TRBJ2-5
TGTGCCAGCAGCTTGCTAGCTGGGGAGACCCAGTACTTC
CASSLLAGETQYF
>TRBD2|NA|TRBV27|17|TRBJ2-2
TGTGCCAGCAGTCTCTACGACCGGGCGGGGGGCACCGGGGAGCTGTTTTTT
CASSLYDRAGGTGELFF
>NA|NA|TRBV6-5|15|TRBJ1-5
TGTGCCAGCCTGTCTTGGGCCGGTAGCAATCAGCCCCAGCATTTT
CASLSWAGSNQPQHF
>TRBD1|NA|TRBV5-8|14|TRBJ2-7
TGTGCCAGCAGCTTACAGACAGGGAGCAACGAGCAGTACTTC
CASSLQTGSNEQYF
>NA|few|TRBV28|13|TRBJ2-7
TGTGCCAGCAGGTCGGACAGTTCCTACGAGCAGTACTTC
CASRSDSSYEQYF
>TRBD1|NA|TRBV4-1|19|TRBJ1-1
TGCGCCAGCAGCCTACCTCGACCCCGCACAGGGGTCCAAAACACTGAAGCTTTCTTT
CASSLPRPRTGVQNTEAFF
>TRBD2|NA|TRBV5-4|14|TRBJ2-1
TGTGCCAGCAGAAGAGCGGGGGGCCCCAATGAGCAGTTCTTC
CASRRAGGPNEQFF
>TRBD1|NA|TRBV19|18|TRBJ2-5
TGTGCCAGTAGTTCAATACCCGGGACAGGGGGCAGCGGGGAGACCCAGTACTTC
CASSSIPGTGGSGETQYF
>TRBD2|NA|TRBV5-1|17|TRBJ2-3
TGCGCCAGCAGCTTACGGGGACTAGCGGGAGCAATAGATACGCAGTATTTT
CASSLRGLAGAIDTQYF
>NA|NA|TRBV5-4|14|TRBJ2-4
TGTGCCAGCAGCTACCCAGGGGCCAAAAACATTCAGTACTTC
CASSYPGAKNIQYF
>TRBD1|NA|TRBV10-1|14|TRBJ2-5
TGCGCCAGCAGTAAGACAGGGGAGATGGAGACCCAGTACTTC
CASSKTGEMETQYF
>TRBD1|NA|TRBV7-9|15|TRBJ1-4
TGTGCCAGCAGGAAAACAGGGGGCGCGGATGAAAAACTGTTTTTT
CASRKTGGADEKLFF
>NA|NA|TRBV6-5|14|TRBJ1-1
TGTGCCAGCAGTTATTTTGCGGGGGTCACTGAAGCTTTCTTT
CASSYFAGVTEAFF